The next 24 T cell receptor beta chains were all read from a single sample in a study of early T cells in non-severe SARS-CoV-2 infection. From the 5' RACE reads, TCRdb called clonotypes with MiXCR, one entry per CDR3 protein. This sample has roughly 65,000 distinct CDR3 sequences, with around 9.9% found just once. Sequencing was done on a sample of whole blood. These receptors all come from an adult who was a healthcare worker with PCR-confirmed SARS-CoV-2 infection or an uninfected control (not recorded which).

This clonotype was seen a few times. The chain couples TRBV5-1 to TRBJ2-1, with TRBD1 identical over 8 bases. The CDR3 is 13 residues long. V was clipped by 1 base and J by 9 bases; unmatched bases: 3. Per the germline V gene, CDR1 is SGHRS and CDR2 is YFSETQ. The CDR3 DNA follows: TGCGCCAGCAGCTTGACGGACAGGGCTGAGCAGTTCTTC. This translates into CASSLTDRAEQFF.

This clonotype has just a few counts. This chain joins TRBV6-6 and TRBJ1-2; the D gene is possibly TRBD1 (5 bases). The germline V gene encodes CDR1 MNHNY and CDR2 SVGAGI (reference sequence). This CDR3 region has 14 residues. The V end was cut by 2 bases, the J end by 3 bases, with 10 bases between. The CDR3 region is CASSYRGRDYGYTF. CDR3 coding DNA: TGTGCCAGCAGTTACAGGGGCAGAGACTATGGCTACACCTTC.

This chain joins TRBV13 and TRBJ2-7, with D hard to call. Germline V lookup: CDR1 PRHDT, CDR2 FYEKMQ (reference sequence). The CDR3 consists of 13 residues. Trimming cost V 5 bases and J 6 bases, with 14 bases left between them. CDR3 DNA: TGTGCCAGCAGCGGCCCCGACCGAGCCGAGCAGTACTTC. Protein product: CASSGPDRAEQYF.

The CDR3 here is CASSLRDRYTEAFF. In DNA form, the CDR3 reads TGTGCCAGCAGCTTGCGGGACAGGTACACTGAAGCTTTCTTT. The rearrangement joins TRBV13 to TRBJ1-1, with 8 bases identical to TRBD1. The length of the CDR3 is 14 residues. The V gene end was trimmed by 3 bases and the J gene end by 3 bases; junction bases not matched to a gene: 3. CDR1 is PRHDT, CDR2 FYEKMQ, per germline (reference sequence).

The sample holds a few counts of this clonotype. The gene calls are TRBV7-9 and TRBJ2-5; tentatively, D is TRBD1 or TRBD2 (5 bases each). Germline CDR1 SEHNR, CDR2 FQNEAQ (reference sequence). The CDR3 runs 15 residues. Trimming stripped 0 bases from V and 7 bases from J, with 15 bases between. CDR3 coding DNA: TGTGCCAGCAGCTTAGCCGGGGCCCCTAAATGGACCCAGTACTTC. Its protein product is CASSLAGAPKWTQYF.

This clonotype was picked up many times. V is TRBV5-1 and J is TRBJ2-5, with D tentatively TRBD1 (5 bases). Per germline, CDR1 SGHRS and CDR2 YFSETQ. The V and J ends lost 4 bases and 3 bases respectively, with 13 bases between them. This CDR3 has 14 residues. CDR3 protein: CASSRLEGEETQYF. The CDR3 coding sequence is TGCGCCAGCAGCCGGCTCGAAGGGGAAGAGACCCAGTACTTC.

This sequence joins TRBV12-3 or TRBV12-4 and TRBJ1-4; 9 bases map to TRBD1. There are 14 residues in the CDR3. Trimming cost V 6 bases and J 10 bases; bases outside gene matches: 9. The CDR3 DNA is TGTGCCAGCAGCCCGACAGGGGGGAATCGAAAACTGTTTTTT. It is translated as CASSPTGGNRKLFF.

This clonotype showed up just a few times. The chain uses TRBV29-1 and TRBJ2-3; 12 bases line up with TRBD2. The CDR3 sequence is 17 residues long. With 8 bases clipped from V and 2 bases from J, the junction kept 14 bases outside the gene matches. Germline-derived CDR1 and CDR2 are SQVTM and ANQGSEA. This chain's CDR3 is CSSTTILAGGTTDTQYF. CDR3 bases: TGCAGCTCTACGACTATACTAGCGGGGGGCACCACAGATACGCAGTATTTT.

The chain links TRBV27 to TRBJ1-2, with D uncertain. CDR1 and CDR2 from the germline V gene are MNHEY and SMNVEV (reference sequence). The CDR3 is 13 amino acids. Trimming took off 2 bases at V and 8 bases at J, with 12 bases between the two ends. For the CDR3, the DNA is TGTGCCAGCAGTTTAGAAGGTCGGACGGGCTACACCTTC. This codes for CASSLEGRTGYTF.

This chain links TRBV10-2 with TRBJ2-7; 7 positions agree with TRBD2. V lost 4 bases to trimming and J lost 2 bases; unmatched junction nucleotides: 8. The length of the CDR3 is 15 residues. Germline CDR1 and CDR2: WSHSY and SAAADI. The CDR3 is CASSVTPGLTYEQYF. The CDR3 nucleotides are TGCGCCAGCAGTGTAACTCCGGGACTAACCTACGAGCAGTACTTC.

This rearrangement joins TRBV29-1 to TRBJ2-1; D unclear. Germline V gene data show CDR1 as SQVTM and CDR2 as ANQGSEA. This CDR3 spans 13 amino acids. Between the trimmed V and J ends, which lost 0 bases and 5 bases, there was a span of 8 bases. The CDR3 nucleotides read TGCAGCGTTGAAGATCCGGGTGACAATGAGCAGTTCTTC. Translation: CSVEDPGDNEQFF.

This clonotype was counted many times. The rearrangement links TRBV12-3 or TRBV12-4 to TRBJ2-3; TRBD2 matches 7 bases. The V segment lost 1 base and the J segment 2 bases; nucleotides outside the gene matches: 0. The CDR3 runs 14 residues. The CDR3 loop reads CASSLGLATDTQYF. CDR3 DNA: TGTGCCAGCAGTTTAGGACTAGCCACAGATACGCAGTATTTT.

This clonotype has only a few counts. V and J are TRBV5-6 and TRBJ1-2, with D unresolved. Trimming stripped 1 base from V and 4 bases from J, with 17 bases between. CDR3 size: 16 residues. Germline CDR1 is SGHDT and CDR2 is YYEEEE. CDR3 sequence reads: CASSLSGRTRGYGYTF. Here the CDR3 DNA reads TGTGCCAGCAGCTTGTCTGGCAGGACTCGGGGCTATGGCTACACCTTC. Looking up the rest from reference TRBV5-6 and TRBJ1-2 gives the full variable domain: DAGVTQSPTHLIKTRGQQVTLRCSPKSGHDTVSWYQQALGQGPQFIFQYYEEEERQRGNFPDRFSGHQFPNYSSELNVNALLLGDSALYLCASSLSGRTRGYGYTFGSGTRLTVV.

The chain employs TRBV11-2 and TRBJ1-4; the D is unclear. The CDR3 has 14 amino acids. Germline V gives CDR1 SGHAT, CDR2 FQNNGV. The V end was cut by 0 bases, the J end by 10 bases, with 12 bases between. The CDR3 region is CASSLDLTNGKLFF. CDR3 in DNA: TGTGCCAGCAGCTTAGATCTGACGAACGGAAAACTGTTTTTT.

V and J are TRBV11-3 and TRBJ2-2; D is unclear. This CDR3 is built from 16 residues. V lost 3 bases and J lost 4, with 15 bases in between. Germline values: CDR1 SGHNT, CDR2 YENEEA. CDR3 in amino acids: CASSFLGGYGTGELFF. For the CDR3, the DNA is TGTGCCAGCAGCTTCCTGGGTGGATATGGCACCGGGGAGCTGTTTTTT.

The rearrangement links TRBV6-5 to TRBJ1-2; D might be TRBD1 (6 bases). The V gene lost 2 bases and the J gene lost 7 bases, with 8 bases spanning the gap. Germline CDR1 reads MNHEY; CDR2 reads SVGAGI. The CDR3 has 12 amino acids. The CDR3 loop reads CASSYDRTGYTF. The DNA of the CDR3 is TGTGCCAGCAGTTACGACAGGACTGGCTACACCTTC.

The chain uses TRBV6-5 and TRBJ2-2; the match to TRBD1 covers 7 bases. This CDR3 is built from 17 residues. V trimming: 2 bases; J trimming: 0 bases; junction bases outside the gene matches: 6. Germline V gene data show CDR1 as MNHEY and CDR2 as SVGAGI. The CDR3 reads CASSYGGRGPNTGELFF. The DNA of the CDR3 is TGTGCCAGCAGTTACGGGGGTAGGGGGCCGAACACCGGGGAGCTGTTTTTT.

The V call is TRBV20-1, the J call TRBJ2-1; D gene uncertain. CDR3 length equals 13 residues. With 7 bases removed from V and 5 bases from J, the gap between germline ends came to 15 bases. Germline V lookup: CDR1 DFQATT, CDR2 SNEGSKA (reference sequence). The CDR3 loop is CSGRHQTDNEQFF. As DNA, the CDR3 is TGCAGTGGCAGGCATCAGACCGACAATGAGCAGTTCTTC.

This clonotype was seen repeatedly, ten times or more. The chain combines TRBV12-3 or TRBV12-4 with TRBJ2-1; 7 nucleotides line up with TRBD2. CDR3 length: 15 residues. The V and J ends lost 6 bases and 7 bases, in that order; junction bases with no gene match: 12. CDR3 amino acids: CASRFSGYLANEQFF. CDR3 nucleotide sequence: TGTGCCAGCAGATTTAGCGGGTATCTGGCTAATGAGCAGTTCTTC.

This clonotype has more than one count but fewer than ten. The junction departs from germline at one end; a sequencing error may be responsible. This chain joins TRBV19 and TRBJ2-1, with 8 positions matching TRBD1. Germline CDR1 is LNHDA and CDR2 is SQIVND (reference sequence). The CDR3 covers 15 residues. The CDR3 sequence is CASSIQIGGQAEKLF. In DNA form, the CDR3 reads TGTGCCAGTAGTATTCAGATTGGGGGACAGGCTGAGAAGCTCTTC.

The CDR3 sequence: CSASSGEYSNQPQHF. Written as DNA, the CDR3 is TGCAGTGCTAGCTCGGGGGAATATAGCAATCAGCCCCAGCATTTT. This chain connects TRBV20-1 to TRBJ1-5, with a weak D call TRBD1 (5 bases). Trimming shortened V by 3 bases and J by 0 bases, and 12 bases separated the two germline ends. Per the germline V gene, CDR1 is DFQATT and CDR2 is SNEGSKA (reference sequence). This CDR3 spans 15 amino acids.

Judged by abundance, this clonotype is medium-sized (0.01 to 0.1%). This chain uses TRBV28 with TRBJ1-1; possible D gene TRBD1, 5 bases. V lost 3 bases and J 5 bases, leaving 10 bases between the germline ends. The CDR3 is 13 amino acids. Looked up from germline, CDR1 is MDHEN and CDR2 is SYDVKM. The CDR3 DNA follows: TGTGCCAGCAGTTTTTCAGGGAGAACTGAAGCTTTCTTT. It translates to CASSFSGRTEAFF.

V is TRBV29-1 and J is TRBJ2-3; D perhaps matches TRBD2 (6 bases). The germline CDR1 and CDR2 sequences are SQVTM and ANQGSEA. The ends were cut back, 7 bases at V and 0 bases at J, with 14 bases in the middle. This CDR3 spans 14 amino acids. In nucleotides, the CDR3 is TGCAGCGCCTCCGGGAGATCCAGCACAGATACGCAGTATTTT. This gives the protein CSASGRSSTDTQYF.

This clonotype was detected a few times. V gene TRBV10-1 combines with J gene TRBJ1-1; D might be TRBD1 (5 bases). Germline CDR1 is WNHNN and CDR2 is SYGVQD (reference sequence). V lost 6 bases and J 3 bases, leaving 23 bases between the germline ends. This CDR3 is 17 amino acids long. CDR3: CASSPSGTATLDTEAFF. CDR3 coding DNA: TGCGCCAGCAGCCCCTCCGGGACCGCCACCCTGGACACTGAAGCTTTCTTT.